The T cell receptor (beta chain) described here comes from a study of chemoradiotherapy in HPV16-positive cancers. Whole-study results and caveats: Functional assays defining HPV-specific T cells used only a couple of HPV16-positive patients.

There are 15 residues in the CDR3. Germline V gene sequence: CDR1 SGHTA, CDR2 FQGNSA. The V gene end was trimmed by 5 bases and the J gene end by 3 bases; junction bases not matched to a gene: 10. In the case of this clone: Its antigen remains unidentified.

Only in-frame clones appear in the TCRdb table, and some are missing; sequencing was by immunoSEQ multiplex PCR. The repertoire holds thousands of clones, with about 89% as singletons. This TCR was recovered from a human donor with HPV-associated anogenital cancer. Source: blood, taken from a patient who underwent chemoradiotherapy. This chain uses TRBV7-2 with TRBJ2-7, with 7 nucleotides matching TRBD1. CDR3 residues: CASSAQQGPIYEQYF. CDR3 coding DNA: TGTGCCAGCAGCGCGCAACAGGGGCCAATCTACGAGCAGTACTTC.